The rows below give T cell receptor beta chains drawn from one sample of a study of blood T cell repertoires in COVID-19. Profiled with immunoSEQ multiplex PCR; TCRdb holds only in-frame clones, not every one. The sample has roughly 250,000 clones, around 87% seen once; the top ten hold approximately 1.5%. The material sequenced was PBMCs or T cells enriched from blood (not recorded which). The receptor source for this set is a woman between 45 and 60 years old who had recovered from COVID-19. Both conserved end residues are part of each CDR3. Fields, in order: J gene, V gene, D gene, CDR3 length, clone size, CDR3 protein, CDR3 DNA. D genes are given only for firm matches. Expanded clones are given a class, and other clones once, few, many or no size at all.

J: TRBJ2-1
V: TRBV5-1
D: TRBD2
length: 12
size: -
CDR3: CASSLDGLAGFF
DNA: TGCGCCAGCAGCTTGGATGGGCTAGCGGGGTTCTTC

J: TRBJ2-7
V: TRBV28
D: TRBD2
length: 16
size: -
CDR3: CASSQIGTSDPYEQYF
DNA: TGTGCCAGCAGTCAGATAGGGACTAGCGACCCGTACGAGCAGTACTTC

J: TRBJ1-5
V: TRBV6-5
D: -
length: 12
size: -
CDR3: CASSRSNQPQHF
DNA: TGTGCCAGCAGTCGTAGCAATCAGCCCCAGCATTTT

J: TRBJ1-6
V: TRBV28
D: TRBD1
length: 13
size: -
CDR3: CASSTLQGMTLHF
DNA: TGTGCCAGCAGTACCCTACAGGGGATGACCCTCCACTTT

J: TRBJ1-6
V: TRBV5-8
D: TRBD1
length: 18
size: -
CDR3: CASSLGPGQGSNNSPLHF
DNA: TGTGCCAGCAGCTTGGGCCCGGGACAGGGATCGAATAATTCACCCCTCCACTTT

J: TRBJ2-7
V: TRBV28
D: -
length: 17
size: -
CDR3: CASTSGLGTAKGYEQYF
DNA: TGTGCCAGCACCTCGGGGTTGGGAACCGCGAAGGGCTACGAGCAGTACTTC

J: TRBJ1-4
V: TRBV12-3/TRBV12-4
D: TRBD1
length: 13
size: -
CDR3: CASTGTVNEKLFF
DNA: TGTGCCAGTACCGGGACAGTTAATGAAAAACTGTTTTTT

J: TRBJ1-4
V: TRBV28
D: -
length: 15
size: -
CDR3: CASSLTLGGREKLFF
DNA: TGTGCCAGCAGTTTAACGCTCGGGGGAAGAGAAAAACTGTTTTTT

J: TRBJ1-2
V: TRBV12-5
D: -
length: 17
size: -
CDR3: CASGLVLSQGGGYGYTF
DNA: TGTGCTAGTGGTTTGGTACTCAGTCAGGGAGGCGGCTATGGCTACACCTTC

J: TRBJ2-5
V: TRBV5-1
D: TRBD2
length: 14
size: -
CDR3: CASSLDPGGRTQYF
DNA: TGCGCCAGCAGCTTGGATCCGGGAGGGAGGACCCAGTACTTC

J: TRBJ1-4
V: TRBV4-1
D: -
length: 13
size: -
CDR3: CASSQSLNEKLFF
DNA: TGCGCCAGCAGCCAATCCCTGAATGAAAAACTGTTTTTT

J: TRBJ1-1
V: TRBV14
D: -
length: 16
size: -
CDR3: CASSPHGKGENTEAFF
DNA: TGTGCCAGCAGCCCCCATGGGAAAGGGGAGAACACTGAAGCTTTCTTT

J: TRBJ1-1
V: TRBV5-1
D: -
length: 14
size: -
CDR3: CASSLYEQNTEAFF
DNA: TGCGCCAGCAGCTTGTACGAGCAAAACACTGAAGCTTTCTTT

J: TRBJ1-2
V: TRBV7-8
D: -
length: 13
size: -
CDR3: CASSLGWGQGYTF
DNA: TGTGCCAGCAGCTTAGGTTGGGGGCAGGGCTACACCTTC

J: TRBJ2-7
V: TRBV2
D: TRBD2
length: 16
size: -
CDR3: CASSVSLAGSSYEQYF
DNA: TGTGCCAGCAGTGTGTCTCTAGCGGGCAGCTCCTACGAGCAGTACTTC

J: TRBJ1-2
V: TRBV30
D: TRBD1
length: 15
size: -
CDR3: CAWSVLEGASWGYTF
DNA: TGTGCCTGGAGTGTACTTGAGGGGGCCTCGTGGGGCTACACCTTC

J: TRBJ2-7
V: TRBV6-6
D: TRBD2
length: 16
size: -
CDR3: CASSSGLAGSAYEQYF
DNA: TGTGCCAGCAGTTCCGGACTAGCGGGAAGTGCCTACGAGCAGTACTTC

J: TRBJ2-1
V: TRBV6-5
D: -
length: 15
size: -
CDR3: CASSYGTDSFNEQFF
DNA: TGTGCCAGCAGTTACGGGACTGACAGCTTCAATGAGCAGTTCTTC

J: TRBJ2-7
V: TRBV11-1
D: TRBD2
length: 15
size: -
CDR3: CASSLLAGVTYEQYF
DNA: TGTGCCAGCAGCTTACTAGCGGGAGTGACCTACGAGCAGTACTTC

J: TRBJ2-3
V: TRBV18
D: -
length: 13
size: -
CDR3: CASVDSFTDTQYF
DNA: TGTGCCAGTGTCGACTCTTTCACAGATACGCAGTATTTT

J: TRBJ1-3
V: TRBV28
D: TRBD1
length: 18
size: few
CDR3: CASSLPGRDRGAGNTIYF
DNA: TGTGCCAGCAGTTTACCCGGCCGGGACAGGGGAGCTGGAAACACCATATATTTT

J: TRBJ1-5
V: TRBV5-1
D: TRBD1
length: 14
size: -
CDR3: CASSSTGGDQPQHF
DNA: TGCGCCAGCAGCTCGACAGGGGGGGATCAGCCCCAGCATTTT

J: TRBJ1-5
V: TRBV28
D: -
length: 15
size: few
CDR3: CASSLGGNQNQPQHF
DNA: TGTGCCAGCAGTTTGGGGGGGAATCAAAATCAGCCCCAGCATTTT

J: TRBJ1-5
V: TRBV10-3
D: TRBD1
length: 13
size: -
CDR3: CATDREPNQPQHF
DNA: TGTGCCACGGACAGGGAACCTAATCAGCCCCAGCATTTT

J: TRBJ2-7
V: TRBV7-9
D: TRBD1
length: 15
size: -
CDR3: CASSSGTGFNYEQYF
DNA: TGTGCCAGCAGTTCCGGGACAGGGTTTAACTACGAGCAGTACTTC

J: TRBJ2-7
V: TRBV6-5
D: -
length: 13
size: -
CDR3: CASRSPGAYEQYF
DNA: TGTGCCAGCAGATCCCCCGGAGCCTACGAGCAGTACTTC

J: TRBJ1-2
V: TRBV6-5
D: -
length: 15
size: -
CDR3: CASSYSRGSNYGYTF
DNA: TGTGCCAGCAGTTACTCTAGGGGCTCCAACTATGGCTACACCTTC

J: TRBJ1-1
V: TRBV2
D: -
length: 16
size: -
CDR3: CASREEAGVWNTEAFF
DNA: TGTGCCAGCAGGGAGGAGGCTGGGGTTTGGAACACTGAAGCTTTCTTT

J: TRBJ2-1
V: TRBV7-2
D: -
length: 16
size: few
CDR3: CASSLAGLAPGNEQFF
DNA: TGTGCCAGCAGCTTAGCGGGATTAGCCCCGGGAAATGAGCAGTTCTTC

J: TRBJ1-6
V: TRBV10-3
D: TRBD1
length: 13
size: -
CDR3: CAIRTGGDSPLHF
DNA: TGTGCCATCAGAACAGGGGGAGATTCACCCCTCCACTTT

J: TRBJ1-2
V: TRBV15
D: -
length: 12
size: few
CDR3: CATSGPRGGYTF
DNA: TGTGCCACCAGCGGCCCCAGGGGTGGCTACACCTTC

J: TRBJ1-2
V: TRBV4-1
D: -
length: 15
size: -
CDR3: CASSQATGENYGYTF
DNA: TGCGCCAGCAGCCAAGCGACAGGAGAAAACTATGGCTACACCTTC

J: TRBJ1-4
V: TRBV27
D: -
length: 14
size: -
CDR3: CASSPTGFHEKLFF
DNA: TGTGCCAGCAGTCCAACAGGGTTCCATGAAAAACTGTTTTTT

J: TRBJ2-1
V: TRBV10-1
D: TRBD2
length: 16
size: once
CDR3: CASSPLTAGEYNEQFF
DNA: TGCGCCAGCAGCCCCCTAACAGCGGGGGAATACAATGAGCAGTTCTTC

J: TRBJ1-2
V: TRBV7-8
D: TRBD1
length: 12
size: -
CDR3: CASSHQGGGYTF
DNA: TGTGCCAGCAGCCACCAGGGGGGCGGCTACACCTTC

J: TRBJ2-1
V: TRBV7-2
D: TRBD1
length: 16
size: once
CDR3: CASSQRQGPRYNEQFF
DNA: TGTGCCAGCAGCCAAAGACAGGGCCCGAGGTACAATGAGCAGTTCTTC

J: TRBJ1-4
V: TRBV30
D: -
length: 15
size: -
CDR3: CAWRPITGAREKLFF
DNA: TGTGCCTGGAGACCAATTACAGGTGCGCGTGAAAAACTGTTTTTT

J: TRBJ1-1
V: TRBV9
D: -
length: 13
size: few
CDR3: CASSGNWNTEAFF
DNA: TGTGCCAGCAGCGGAAACTGGAACACTGAAGCTTTCTTT

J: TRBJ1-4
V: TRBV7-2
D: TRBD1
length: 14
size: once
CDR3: CASSLVTGEEKLFF
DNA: TGTGCCAGCAGCTTAGTCACAGGGGAGGAAAAACTGTTTTTT

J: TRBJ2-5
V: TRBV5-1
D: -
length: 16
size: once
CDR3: CASSSHRGGREETQYF
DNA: TGCGCCAGCAGCTCCCACAGGGGGGGGAGGGAAGAGACCCAGTACTTC

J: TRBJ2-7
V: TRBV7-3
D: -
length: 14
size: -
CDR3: CASSLNPSWAEQYF
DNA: TGTGCCAGCAGCTTAAATCCTAGCTGGGCCGAGCAGTACTTC

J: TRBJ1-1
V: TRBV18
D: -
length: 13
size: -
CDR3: CASSPETDTEAFF
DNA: TGTGCCAGCTCACCAGAGACAGACACTGAAGCTTTCTTT

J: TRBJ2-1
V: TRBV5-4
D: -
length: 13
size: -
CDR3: CASSLSLSNEQFF
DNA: TGTGCCAGCAGCTTGAGCCTGTCCAATGAGCAGTTCTTC

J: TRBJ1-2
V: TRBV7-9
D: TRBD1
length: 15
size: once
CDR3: CASSRPGQVIYGYTF
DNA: TGTGCCAGCAGCAGACCGGGACAGGTGATCTATGGCTACACCTTC

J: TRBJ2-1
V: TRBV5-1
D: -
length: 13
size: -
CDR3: CASSLGQYNEQFF
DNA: TGCGCCAGCAGCCTCGGACAGTACAATGAGCAGTTCTTC

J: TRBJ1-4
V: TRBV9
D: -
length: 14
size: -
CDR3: CASSATVENEKLFF
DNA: TGTGCCAGCAGCGCGACAGTTGAAAATGAAAAACTGTTTTTT

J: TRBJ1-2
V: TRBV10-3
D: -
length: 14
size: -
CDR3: CAISESIGGTGYTF
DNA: TGTGCCATCAGTGAGTCAATTGGGGGCACTGGCTACACCTTC

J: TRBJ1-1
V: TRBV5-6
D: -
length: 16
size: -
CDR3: CASSETGGVLNTEAFF
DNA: TGTGCCAGCAGCGAGACTGGCGGGGTACTGAACACTGAAGCTTTCTTT

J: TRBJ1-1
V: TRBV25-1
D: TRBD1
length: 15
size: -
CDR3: CASSAIDRDDTEAFF
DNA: TGTGCCAGCAGTGCAATAGACAGGGACGACACTGAAGCTTTCTTT

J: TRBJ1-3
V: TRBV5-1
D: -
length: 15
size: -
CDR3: CASSLAGESGNTIYF
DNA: TGCGCCAGCAGTCTCGCGGGGGAATCTGGAAACACCATATATTTT

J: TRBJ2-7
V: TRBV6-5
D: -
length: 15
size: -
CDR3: CASSYYAGTSYEQYF
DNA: TGTGCCAGCAGTTACTACGCGGGTACCTCCTACGAGCAGTACTTC

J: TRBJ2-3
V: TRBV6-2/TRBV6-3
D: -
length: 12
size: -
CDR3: CASSYLTDTQYF
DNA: TGTGCCAGCAGTTACTTAACAGATACGCAGTATTTT

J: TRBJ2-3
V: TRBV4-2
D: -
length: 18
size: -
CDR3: CASSQGLEQLTSTDTQYF
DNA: TGTGCCAGCAGCCAAGGACTAGAACAATTGACTAGCACAGATACGCAGTATTTT

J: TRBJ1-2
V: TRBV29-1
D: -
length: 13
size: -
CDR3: CSVVTGANYGYTF
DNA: TGCAGCGTTGTGACAGGAGCTAACTATGGCTACACCTTC

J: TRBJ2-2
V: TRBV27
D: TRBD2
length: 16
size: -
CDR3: CASSLGLAGADGELFF
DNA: TGTGCCAGCAGTTTAGGACTAGCGGGAGCCGACGGGGAGCTGTTTTTT

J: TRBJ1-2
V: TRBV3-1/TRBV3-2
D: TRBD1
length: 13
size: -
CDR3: CASSLTQGDGYTF
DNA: TGTGCCAGCAGCCTAACCCAGGGGGATGGCTACACCTTC

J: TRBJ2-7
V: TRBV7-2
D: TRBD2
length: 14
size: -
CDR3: CASSFSLASDEQYF
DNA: TGTGCCAGCAGCTTCTCACTAGCGTCTGACGAGCAGTACTTC

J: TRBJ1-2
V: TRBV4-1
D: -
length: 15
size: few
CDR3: CASSQYAREENGYTF
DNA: TGCGCCAGCAGCCAATACGCGAGGGAAGAGAATGGCTACACCTTC

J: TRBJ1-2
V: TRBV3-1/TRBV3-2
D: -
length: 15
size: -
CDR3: CASSQSMTRYAGYTF
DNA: TGTGCCAGCAGCCAATCCATGACCAGGTATGCTGGCTACACCTTC